What follows is one T cell receptor beta chain and its context. Germline V gene data show CDR1 as SGHVS and CDR2 as FNYEAQ. The germline V and J ends were trimmed by 5 bases and 4 bases, with 5 bases remaining between them. The CDR3 contains 11 residues. Assay: immunoSEQ multiplex PCR; the TCRdb copy retains only in-frame clones and omits some. The data contain roughly 50,000 clones, around 96% of them singletons. The data belong to a study of control samples from healthy donors and cancer patients. This sequence was found in a woman in her twenties or thirties in good health. Sequencing used blood. This chain connects TRBV7-6 to TRBJ2-5; unclear D gene. The CDR3: CASSPRETQYF. The CDR3 DNA reads as TGTGCCAGCAGCCCACGAGAGACCCAGTACTTC.